These 27 T cell receptor beta chains were all obtained from the same sample, sequenced in a study of T cell responses to AZD1222 COVID-19 vaccine. Only in-frame clones appear in the TCRdb table, and some are missing; sequencing was by immunoSEQ multiplex PCR. The table lists over 100,000 clones, roughly 93% of them singletons. This specimen was peripheral blood, taken on day 0 of AZD1222 vaccination. The source of these receptors is an adult in good health.

This clone was counted between two and nine times. CDR3: CASNPPRGRYEQYF. For the CDR3, the DNA is TGTGCCAGCAACCCCCCCCGGGGCCGCTACGAGCAGTACTTC. The chain couples TRBV5-5 to TRBJ2-7, with D perhaps TRBD1 or TRBD2 (5 bases each). This CDR3 has 14 amino acids. V was clipped by 6 bases and J by 3 bases, with 16 bases between them. Germline V CDR1 and CDR2: SGHKS, YYEKEE (reference sequence).

The V and J genes are TRBV19 and TRBJ1-1; D is unresolved. Germline V lookup: CDR1 LNHDA, CDR2 SQIVND (reference sequence). This CDR3 is built from 14 residues. V lost 3 bases and J lost 10, with 18 bases in between. In DNA form, the CDR3 reads TGTGCCAGTAGTATGTCTGGCGGGAAACAGACAGCTTTCTTT. Amino acid sequence: CASSMSGGKQTAFF.

V usage is TRBV10-3 and J usage is TRBJ1-4; D remains unclear. Trimming left V 3 bases short and J 8 bases short, with 16 bases between. The CDR3 covers 15 residues. Germline lookup yields CDR1 ENHRY and CDR2 SYGVKD. The chain's CDR3 is CAISDARAGGEKLFF. DNA of the CDR3: TGTGCCATCAGTGATGCCCGCGCAGGAGGGGAAAAACTGTTTTTT.

This clone was counted a single time. The chain uses TRBV7-2 and TRBJ1-2; TRBD1 aligns across 11 bases. Per germline, CDR1 SGHTA and CDR2 FQGNSA. J gave up 2 bases and V 6 bases, and 5 bases lay outside the gene matches. CDR3 length equals 15 residues. Written as DNA, the CDR3 is TGTGCCAGCAGTGGGACAGGGGGGGCCAACTATGGCTACACCTTC. Its translation: CASSGTGGANYGYTF.

As DNA, the CDR3 is TGCGCCAGCAGCCAAGAGAATAATTGGGAGGAGCAGTTCTTC. It codes for CASSQENNWEEQFF. The chain links TRBV4-1 to TRBJ2-1, with D possibly TRBD2 on 5 matching bases. The CDR3 runs 14 residues. Trimming took off 0 bases at V and 10 bases at J, with 13 bases between the two ends. CDR1 MGHRA and CDR2 YSYEKL come from the germline V gene.

This sequence joins TRBV13 and TRBJ1-1, with no clear D. V was trimmed by 4 bases and J by 1 base, leaving 10 bases between them. CDR1 is PRHDT, CDR2 FYEKMQ, per germline (reference sequence). The CDR3 runs to 14 residues. CDR3 sequence reads: CASSYAPANTEAFF. The CDR3 region has the DNA TGTGCCAGCAGCTACGCCCCAGCGAACACTGAAGCTTTCTTT.

The chain couples TRBV12-5 to TRBJ2-3; TRBD2 agrees at 7 bases. This CDR3 comprises 15 residues. V shed 8 bases and J 5 bases; nucleotides not matched to a gene: 13. The V gene's germline CDR1 is LGHNT and CDR2 FRNRAP. CDR3 nucleotide sequence: TGTGCTAGTAGTCTAGCGGACCCCCGGGGAGATACGCAGTATTTT. This gives the protein CASSLADPRGDTQYF.

This sequence joins TRBV29-1 and TRBJ1-1; D is undetermined. The germline V gene has CDR1 SQVTM and CDR2 ANQGSEA. The CDR3 totals 10 residues. V was trimmed by 4 bases and J by 6 bases, leaving 6 bases between them. The CDR3 region has the DNA TGCAGCGTTGGACACCCTGAAGCTTTCTTT. Translated, it gives CSVGHPEAFF.

This chain joins TRBV18 and TRBJ2-5, with D perhaps matching TRBD1 (5 bases). V gave up 11 bases and J gave up 0 bases, with 16 bases separating them. Germline V lookup: CDR1 KGHSH, CDR2 LQKENI. The CDR3 runs 14 residues. The CDR3 coding sequence is TGTGCCTCCTCCGGGCAGGGCTACCAAGAGACCCAGTACTTC. It translates to CASSGQGYQETQYF.

This sequence joins TRBV2 and TRBJ1-1; TRBD1 is a possible D gene (5 bases). Trimming left V 2 bases short and J 0 bases short, with 10 bases between. Germline V gene lookup returns CDR1 SNHLY and CDR2 FYNNEI. The CDR3 totals 15 residues. The CDR3 DNA reads as TGTGCCAGCAGTGAAAGACAGATAATGAACACTGAAGCTTTCTTT. It codes for CASSERQIMNTEAFF.

J is TRBJ1-2 and V is TRBV7-8; maybe TRBD1 (5 bases). With 1 base removed from V and 4 bases from J, the gap between germline ends came to 13 bases. The germline V gene has CDR1 SGHVS and CDR2 FQNEAQ. The CDR3 is 15 residues long. The CDR3 reads CASSLGGPLGYGYTF. In DNA form, the CDR3 reads TGTGCCAGCAGCTTAGGGGGCCCGCTTGGCTATGGCTACACCTTC.

The chain has TRBV12-5 and TRBJ1-2; 12 nucleotides line up with TRBD1. The trim removed 5 bases at V and 5 bases at J, leaving 3 bases unmatched. CDR1 LGHNT and CDR2 FRNRAP come from the germline V gene. The CDR3 is 14 residues long. The CDR3 DNA is TGTGCTAGTGGTGGGACAGGGGGCTGGTATGGCTACACCTTC. Amino acids: CASGGTGGWYGYTF.

This CDR3 is CATQHPGQTNEKLFF. The CDR3, as DNA: TGTGCCACCCAGCATCCGGGACAGACTAATGAAAAACTGTTTTTT. This chain joins TRBV10-3 and TRBJ1-4; 7 positions match TRBD1. Germline V gives CDR1 ENHRY, CDR2 SYGVKD. The CDR3 is made up of 15 amino acids. V lost 10 bases, J lost 2 bases, and 10 bases stayed unmatched.

The chain employs TRBV9 and TRBJ1-1, with D possibly being TRBD1 (6 bases). The V gene's germline CDR1 is SGDLS and CDR2 YYNGEE. V shed 3 bases and J shed 6 bases, with 21 bases lying between them. The CDR3 loop spans 16 amino acids. The CDR3 DNA sequence: TGTGCCAGCAGCGCCCTGGGCTTGGGGGCCAGGTCTGAAGCTTTCTTT. It yields the protein CASSALGLGARSEAFF.

The V and J genes are TRBV6-5 and TRBJ2-3, with D hard to call. The CDR3 loop spans 13 amino acids. V was clipped by 5 bases and J by 5 bases, with 11 bases between them. Germline CDR1 MNHEY, CDR2 SVGAGI. The CDR3: CASSKRWGDTQYF. Written as DNA, the CDR3 is TGTGCCAGCAGTAAACGGTGGGGAGATACGCAGTATTTT.

V usage is TRBV7-2 and J usage is TRBJ2-3, with D perhaps assigned TRBD1 or TRBD2 (5 bases each). Germline V gives CDR1 SGHTA, CDR2 FQGNSA. V was trimmed by 5 bases and J by 0 bases, leaving 15 bases between them. The CDR3 is made up of 16 amino acids. In DNA, the CDR3 is TGTGCCAGCAGCAGGGACGGTATGGGAAGCACAGATACGCAGTATTTT. Translation gives CASSRDGMGSTDTQYF.

This sequence joins TRBV20-1 and TRBJ1-2; D is unclear. The ends were cut back, 3 bases at V and 2 bases at J, with 13 bases in the middle. This CDR3 region has 14 residues. From germline, CDR1 is DFQATT and CDR2 SNEGSKA (reference sequence). CDR3 amino acids: CSASEGNGNYGYTF. CDR3 in DNA: TGCAGTGCTAGTGAGGGTAATGGGAACTATGGCTACACCTTC.

V and J are TRBV21-1 and TRBJ2-1; the DNA was not compared with TRBD1, the D call given in the table. TRBV21-1 has pseudogene status. The CDR3 covers 17 residues. DNA of the CDR3: TGTGCCAGCACGGGCGGGACAGCGATTCCCTGGTACAATGAGCAGTTCTTC. It codes for CASTGGTAIPWYNEQFF.

The chain combines TRBV6-5 with TRBJ2-4, with TRBD1 as a possible D gene (6 bases). The germline V gene has CDR1 MNHEY and CDR2 SVGAGI. The CDR3 spans 12 residues. The V gene lost 6 bases and the J gene lost 8 bases, with 11 bases spanning the gap. Written as DNA, the CDR3 is TGTGCCAGCAGGGCTTACAGGGACATTCAGTACTTC. Translated: CASRAYRDIQYF.

The J gene is TRBJ1-3, the V gene TRBV6-5, with no clear D. Germline lookup yields CDR1 MNHEY and CDR2 SVGAGI. The CDR3 runs to 13 residues. Trimming pared 6 bases from V and 8 bases from J, leaving 14 bases between. The CDR3 DNA follows: TGTGCCAGCAGCCAGATAGGCGGGGACACCATATATTTT. This encodes CASSQIGGDTIYF.

This clone was seen only once. The rearrangement joins TRBV9 to TRBJ2-7; D remains ambiguous. Trimming stripped 0 bases from V and 2 bases from J, with 9 bases between. CDR3 size: 14 residues. Germline loops: CDR1 SGDLS, CDR2 YYNGEE. The CDR3, as DNA: TGTGCCAGCAGCGTAGAAGGCACACCCTACGAGCAGTACTTC. Translation: CASSVEGTPYEQYF. Variable domain in full (rest from reference TRBV9 and TRBJ2-7): DSGVTQTPKHLITATGQRVTLRCSPRSGDLSVYWYQQSLDQGLQFLIQYYNGEERAKGNILERFSAQQFPDLHSELNLSSLELGDSALYFCASSVEGTPYEQYFGPGTRLTVT.

V gene TRBV4-1 combines with J gene TRBJ1-1, with TRBD1 as a possible D gene (6 bases). The germline V gene encodes CDR1 MGHRA and CDR2 YSYEKL. There are 14 residues in the CDR3. V lost 5 bases and J lost 0, with 10 bases in between. The CDR3 loop is CASSSRTVNTEAFF. In DNA, the CDR3 is TGCGCCAGCAGCTCCCGGACAGTGAACACTGAAGCTTTCTTT.

This rearrangement joins TRBV20-1 to TRBJ2-7, with 9 bases matching TRBD2. CDR3 length: 14 amino acids. Germline trimming cut 3 bases from V and 6 bases from J; bases unmatched to any gene: 9. Germline-derived CDR1 and CDR2 are DFQATT and SNEGSKA (reference sequence). CDR3 nucleotides: TGCAGTGCTAGTTCTATGACTAGCGGCAGCGAGCAGTACTTC. Encoded protein: CSASSMTSGSEQYF.

Concerning this clone: One end of the junction fails to match germline, which may point to a read error. The CDR3 is CASSPPGIAGDGETQYF. CDR3 DNA sequence: TGTGCCAGCTCCCCACCCGGGATAGCGGGAGATGGGGAGACCCAGTACTTC. The V and J genes are TRBV18 and TRBJ2-5; TRBD2 matches 9 bases. The CDR3 runs to 17 residues. Germline V gives CDR1 KGHSH, CDR2 LQKENI.

This chain connects TRBV4-1 to TRBJ2-7; 12 bases are a match to TRBD1. CDR3 length: 15 amino acids. CDR1 and CDR2 from the germline V gene are MGHRA and YSYEKL. With V trimmed by 1 base and J by 5 bases, 3 bases remained unmatched. The CDR3 DNA reads as TGCGCCAGCAGCCAAGTGGGACAGGGGGCAGACGAGCAGTACTTC. This sequence encodes CASSQVGQGADEQYF.

The genes are TRBV9 and TRBJ1-3; D might be TRBD1 (5 bases). Trimming shortened V by 4 bases and J by 2 bases, and 25 bases separated the two germline ends. The CDR3 is 19 amino acids. CDR1 and CDR2 from the germline V gene are SGDLS and YYNGEE. The CDR3 is CASSPGYRRNRGTGNTIYF. Here the CDR3 DNA reads TGTGCCAGCAGCCCAGGGTACCGACGAAACAGAGGAACTGGAAACACCATATATTTT.

The genes are TRBV11-3 and TRBJ2-2, with 11 bases identical to TRBD1. V dropped 6 bases and J dropped 3; count of bases not matched to a gene: 3. This CDR3 is 15 amino acids long. Germline values: CDR1 SGHNT, CDR2 YENEEA. The CDR3 region has the DNA TGTGCCAGCAGTTCGGGACAGGGGGACACCGGGGAGCTGTTTTTT. Encoded protein: CASSSGQGDTGELFF.